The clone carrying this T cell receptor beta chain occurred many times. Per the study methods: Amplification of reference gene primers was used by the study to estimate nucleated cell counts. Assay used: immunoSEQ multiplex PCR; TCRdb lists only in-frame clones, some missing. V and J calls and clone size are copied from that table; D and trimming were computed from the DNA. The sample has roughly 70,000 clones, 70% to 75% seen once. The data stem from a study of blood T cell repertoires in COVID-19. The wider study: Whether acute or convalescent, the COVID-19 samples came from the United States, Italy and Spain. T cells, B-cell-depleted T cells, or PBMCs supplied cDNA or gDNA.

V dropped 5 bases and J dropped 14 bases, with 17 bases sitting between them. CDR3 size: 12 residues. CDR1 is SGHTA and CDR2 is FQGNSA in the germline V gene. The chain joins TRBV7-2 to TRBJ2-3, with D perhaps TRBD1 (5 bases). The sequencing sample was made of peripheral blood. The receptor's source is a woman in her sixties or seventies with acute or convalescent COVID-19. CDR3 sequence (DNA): TGTGCCAGCAGCCCAGGACAAAAAGACAGGTATTTT. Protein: CASSPGQKDRYF.